This T cell receptor (beta chain) was recovered during a study of control samples from healthy donors and cancer patients. Trimming removed 2 bases at V and 0 bases at J, with 5 bases between. Germline loops: CDR1 PRHDT, CDR2 FYEKMQ (reference sequence). The CDR3 covers 14 residues. Method: immunoSEQ multiplex PCR; TCRdb's copy keeps in-frame clones and lacks some. The sample gives about 180,000 clones, approximately 94% of which show up once; about 1.5% is in the top ten. The genes are TRBV13 and TRBJ2-4; the D is unclear. The sequence came from a woman under 30 in good health. Sequencing input: blood. The CDR3, as DNA: TGTGCCAGCAGCTTAAACCTAGCCAAAAACATTCAGTACTTC. It yields the protein CASSLNLAKNIQYF.